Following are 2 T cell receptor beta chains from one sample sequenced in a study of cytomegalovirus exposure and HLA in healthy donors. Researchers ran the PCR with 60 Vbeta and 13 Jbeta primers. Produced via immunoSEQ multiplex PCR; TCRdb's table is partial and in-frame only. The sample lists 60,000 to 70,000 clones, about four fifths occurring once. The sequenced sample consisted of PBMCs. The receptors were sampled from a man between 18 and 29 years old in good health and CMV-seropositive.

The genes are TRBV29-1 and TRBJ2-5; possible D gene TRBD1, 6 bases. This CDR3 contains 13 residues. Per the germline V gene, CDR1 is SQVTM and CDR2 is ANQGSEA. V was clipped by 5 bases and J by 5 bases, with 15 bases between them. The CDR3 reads CSVSLTGSETQYF. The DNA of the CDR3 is TGCAGCGTTTCCCTTACAGGGTCCGAGACCCAGTACTTC. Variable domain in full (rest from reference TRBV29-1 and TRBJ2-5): SAVISQKPSRDICQRGTSLTIQCQVDSQVTMMFWYRQQPGQSLTLIATANQGSEATYESGFVIDKFPISRPNLTFSTLTVSNMSPEDSSIYLCSVSLTGSETQYFGPGTRLLVL.

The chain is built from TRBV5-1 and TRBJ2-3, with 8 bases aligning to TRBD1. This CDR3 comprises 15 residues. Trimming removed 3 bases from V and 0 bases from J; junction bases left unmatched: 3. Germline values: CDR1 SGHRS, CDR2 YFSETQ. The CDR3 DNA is TGCGCCAGCAGCTACCGGACAGGGAGCACAGATACGCAGTATTTT. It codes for CASSYRTGSTDTQYF.